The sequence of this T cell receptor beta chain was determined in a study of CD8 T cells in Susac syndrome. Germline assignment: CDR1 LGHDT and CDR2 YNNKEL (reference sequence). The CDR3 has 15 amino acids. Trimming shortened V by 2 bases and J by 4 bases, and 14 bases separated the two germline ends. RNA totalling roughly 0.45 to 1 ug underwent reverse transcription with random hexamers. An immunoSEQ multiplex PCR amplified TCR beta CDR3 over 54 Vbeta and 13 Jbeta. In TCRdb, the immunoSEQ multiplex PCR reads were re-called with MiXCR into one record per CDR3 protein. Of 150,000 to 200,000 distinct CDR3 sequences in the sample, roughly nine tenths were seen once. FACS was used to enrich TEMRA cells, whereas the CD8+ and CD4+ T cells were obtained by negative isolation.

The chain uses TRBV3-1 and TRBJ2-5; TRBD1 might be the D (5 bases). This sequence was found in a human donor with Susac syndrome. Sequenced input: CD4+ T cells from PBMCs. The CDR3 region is CASSQHRTTPETQYF. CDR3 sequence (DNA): TGTGCCAGCAGCCAACACCGGACAACCCCAGAGACCCAGTACTTC.